Listed below are T cell receptor beta chains from one sample, sequenced in a study of control samples from healthy donors and cancer patients. Sequencing was performed with immunoSEQ multiplex PCR; in TCRdb, only in-frame clones are kept and a portion is missing. The sample has about 220,000 clones; roughly 94% are singletons. Sequences were obtained from blood. Receptors were obtained from a man aged 45 to 65 in good health. CDR3s include the opening cysteine and the closing phenylalanine or tryptophan. Fields, in order: V gene, J gene, D gene, clone size, CDR3 protein, CDR3 DNA. D genes are given only for firm matches. Where a row states a size, it is once, few, many or the class of an expanded clone; other rows omit it.

TRBV5-6	TRBJ2-1	.	.	CASSFSWGNEQFF	TGTGCCAGCAGCTTCTCTTGGGGCAATGAGCAGTTCTTC
TRBV11-2	TRBJ2-7	TRBD1	once	CASSLGGTGAYEQYF	TGTGCCAGCAGCTTAGGTGGGACAGGGGCCTACGAGCAGTACTTC
TRBV7-2	TRBJ2-7	.	.	CASSLALYPPTKQYF	TGTGCCAGCAGCTTAGCCCTGTACCCTCCTACGAAGCAGTACTTC
TRBV28	TRBJ1-6	.	.	CATGGGYNSPLHF	TGTGCCACCGGGGGGGGATATAATTCACCCCTCCACTTT
TRBV29-1	TRBJ1-3	.	.	CSVEEGVRSSGNTIYF	TGCAGCGTTGAAGAAGGCGTCAGGTCTTCGGGAAACACCATATATTTT
TRBV7-8	TRBJ2-7	.	once	CASSAQTATYEQYF	TGTGCCAGCAGCGCCCAGACGGCGACCTACGAGCAGTACTTC
TRBV18	TRBJ1-5	TRBD1	.	CASSTNRGGDQPQHF	TGTGCCAGCTCCACGAACAGGGGAGGCGATCAGCCCCAGCATTTT
TRBV29-1	TRBJ2-1	.	.	CSVEGQANNEQFF	TGCAGCGTTGAAGGGCAGGCGAACAATGAGCAGTTCTTC
TRBV10-3	TRBJ2-3	.	.	CAITRTSSDTQYF	TGTGCCATCACCCGCACCAGTTCAGATACGCAGTATTTT
TRBV28	TRBJ1-4	.	.	CASSSLREKLFF	TGTGCCAGCAGTTCCCTCAGGGAAAAACTGTTTTTT
TRBV25-1	TRBJ2-1	.	.	CASSLNNEQFF	TGTGCCAGCAGTCTGAACAATGAGCAGTTCTTC
TRBV19	TRBJ2-5	TRBD2	.	CACAGGGAGEETQYF	TGTGCCTGTGCCGGGGGAGGAGCGGGGGAAGAGACCCAGTACTTC
TRBV19	TRBJ2-5	.	.	CASSTGLEAQYF	TGTGCCAGTAGTACAGGCTTAGAGGCCCAGTACTTC
TRBV11-1	TRBJ2-2	TRBD1	.	CASSPDRGGNTGELFF	TGTGCCAGCAGCCCCGACAGGGGGGGAAACACCGGGGAGCTGTTTTTT
TRBV3-1/TRBV3-2	TRBJ2-3	.	.	CASSPGNGYTQYF	TGTGCCAGCAGTCCCGGCAATGGCTATACGCAGTATTTT
TRBV12-5	TRBJ1-1	TRBD1	.	CASAQEGAGEAFF	TGTGCTAGTGCCCAAGAGGGGGCGGGAGAAGCTTTCTTT
TRBV5-4	TRBJ1-1	.	.	CASSPSARWDTEAFF	TGTGCCAGCAGCCCCAGTGCTCGGTGGGACACTGAAGCTTTCTTT
TRBV2	TRBJ2-7	TRBD1	.	CASSRTGNEQYF	TGTGCCAGCAGTCGGACAGGGAACGAGCAGTACTTC
TRBV4-3	TRBJ1-5	.	.	CASSQDRPGRTSNQPQHF	TGCGCCAGCAGCCAAGACCGGCCGGGACGGACAAGCAATCAGCCCCAGCATTTT
TRBV6-6	TRBJ2-4	.	.	CASNDNGSPKNIQYF	TGTGCCAGCAACGACAACGGGTCCCCCAAAAACATTCAGTACTTC
TRBV5-4	TRBJ2-5	.	.	CASSLRGEETQYF	TGTGCCAGCAGCTTGCGCGGAGAAGAGACCCAGTACTTC
TRBV3-1/TRBV3-2	TRBJ1-4	TRBD1	once	CASSQSDRDEKLFF	TGTGCCAGCAGCCAATCGGACAGGGATGAAAAACTGTTTTTT
TRBV3-1/TRBV3-2	TRBJ2-6	.	.	CASTSSSGANVLTF	TGTGCCAGCACCTCATCCTCTGGGGCCAACGTCCTGACTTTC
TRBV6-1	TRBJ1-5	.	.	CASSEAISGNQPQHF	TGTGCCAGCAGTGAAGCGATATCGGGGAATCAGCCCCAGCATTTT
TRBV19	TRBJ2-3	.	.	CASKNRVLLGTDTQYF	TGTGCCAGTAAGAACAGGGTCCTCCTCGGCACAGATACGCAGTATTTT
TRBV21-1	TRBJ2-3	.	.	CASSKDCIVGNPDRVDTQYF	TGTGCCAGCAGCAAAGATTGTATTGTCGGCAACCCCGATCGGGTGGATACGCAGTATTTT
TRBV2	TRBJ2-6	.	.	CALRFSGANVLTF	TGTGCCTTGAGGTTCTCTGGGGCCAACGTCCTGACTTTC
TRBV3-1/TRBV3-2	TRBJ2-5	.	.	CASSSVEAQYF	TGTGCCAGCAGCTCGGTGGAGGCCCAGTACTTC
TRBV5-4	TRBJ1-6	TRBD1	.	CASSWGQNNSPLHF	TGTGCCAGCAGCTGGGGACAGAATAATTCACCCCTCCACTTT
TRBV6-5	TRBJ1-5	.	.	CASSDRFSNQPQHF	TGTGCCAGCAGCGACAGGTTTAGCAATCAGCCCCAGCATTTT
TRBV3-1/TRBV3-2	TRBJ2-1	.	.	CASSQDHPGSLPSSYNEQFF	TGTGCCAGCAGCCAAGATCATCCAGGTTCCCTTCCTAGCTCCTACAATGAGCAGTTCTTC
TRBV5-1	TRBJ2-6	.	.	CATKPPFAGANVLTF	TGCGCCACCAAGCCCCCTTTTGCGGGGGCCAACGTCCTGACTTTC
TRBV18	TRBJ2-5	TRBD1	.	CAVGTGGGLKVETQYF	TGTGCCGTCGGGACAGGGGGCGGTTTAAAGGTTGAGACCCAGTACTTC
TRBV10-2	TRBJ1-2	TRBD1	.	CASRTGVPGNYGYTF	TGCGCCAGCAGGACAGGGGTTCCCGGTAACTATGGCTACACCTTC
TRBV19	TRBJ1-1	.	.	CASIKENTEAFF	TGTGCCAGTATTAAAGAGAACACTGAAGCTTTCTTT
TRBV7-2	TRBJ1-5	.	.	CASSFHGQPQHF	TGTGCCAGCAGCTTCCACGGGCAGCCCCAGCATTTT
TRBV5-4	TRBJ2-2	.	.	CASSTPNGNTGELFF	TGTGCCAGCAGCACCCCCAACGGTAACACCGGGGAGCTGTTTTTT
TRBV10-1	TRBJ2-6	TRBD1	.	CASSTGASGANVLTF	TGCGCCAGCAGTACAGGGGCCTCTGGGGCCAACGTCCTGACTTTC
TRBV5-1	TRBJ2-6	TRBD1	.	CASTQGIGRSGANVLTF	TGCGCCAGTACACAGGGGATAGGACGCTCTGGGGCCAACGTCCTGACTTTC
TRBV9	TRBJ2-1	.	.	CASSKQPEGEQFF	TGTGCCAGCAGCAAACAGCCGGAGGGGGAGCAGTTCTTC
TRBV7-2	TRBJ2-7	TRBD1	.	CASSSARDRGPQQYF	TGTGCCAGCAGCTCCGCCCGGGACAGGGGACCTCAGCAGTACTTC
TRBV6-6	TRBJ1-3	.	.	CASSYSGSRGDTIYF	TGTGCCAGCAGTTACTCGGGGTCCAGGGGAGACACCATATATTTT
TRBV9	TRBJ2-5	TRBD1	.	CASSRKGQGGIETQYF	TGTGCCAGCAGCCGAAAAGGACAGGGCGGTATAGAGACCCAGTACTTC
TRBV5-1	TRBJ2-2	TRBD2	.	CASSLERLAGGTGELFF	TGCGCCAGCAGCTTGGAAAGACTAGCGGGGGGCACCGGGGAGCTGTTTTTT
TRBV19	TRBJ2-5	.	.	CASSARQVQETQYF	TGTGCCAGTAGTGCCCGACAGGTTCAAGAGACCCAGTACTTC
TRBV7-4	TRBJ1-3	.	.	CASSPSRFGNTIYF	TGTGCCAGCAGCCCCTCAAGGTTTGGAAACACCATATATTTT
TRBV19	TRBJ1-6	TRBD1	.	CASSQQQGRGNSPLHF	TGTGCCAGTAGTCAACAACAGGGGCGCGGGAATTCACCCCTCCACTTT
TRBV6-2/TRBV6-3	TRBJ1-5	TRBD1	.	CASSPGQGIQPQHF	TGTGCCAGCAGTCCCGGACAGGGGATACAGCCCCAGCATTTT
TRBV7-2	TRBJ1-5	.	.	CASSLDGRSNQPQHF	TGTGCCAGCAGCTTAGACGGCAGGAGCAATCAGCCCCAGCATTTT
TRBV5-6	TRBJ1-1	TRBD1	few	CASSFDRVATEAFF	TGTGCCAGCAGTTTTGACAGGGTTGCCACTGAAGCTTTCTTT
TRBV3-1/TRBV3-2	TRBJ1-1	.	.	CASSQLQETEAFF	TGTGCCAGCAGCCAGCTACAGGAGACTGAAGCTTTCTTT
TRBV28	TRBJ1-2	.	.	CASSRTGSSNYGYTF	TGTGCCAGCAGTAGAACAGGGAGTTCTAACTATGGCTACACCTTC